This T cell receptor beta chain is drawn from a study of cytomegalovirus exposure and HLA in healthy donors. Looking at the study overall: For the approximately 430 genotyped donors, about 81% fell within the Caucasian-associated ancestry cluster. General study points: The authors judged a highly shared variant cluster likely a sequencing artifact. The productive fraction for most TCR beta V segments was about 87% or about 30% in an earlier analysis. As confirmed in vitro, a few CMV-associated chains were specific for CMV antigens.

Both 60 Vbeta primers and 13 Jbeta primers went into the PCR. Method: immunoSEQ multiplex PCR; TCRdb's copy keeps in-frame clones and lacks some. The sample carries under 200,000 clones, around 72% recorded once. V lost 0 bases and J 1 base, leaving 11 bases between the germline ends. The CDR3 has 16 residues. Per the germline V gene, CDR1 is SGHTS and CDR2 is YDEGEE. Worth noting for this clone: Its antigen is not identified.

Input material: PBMCs. The chain joins TRBV5-8 to TRBJ1-5; D ambiguous. The sequence was collected from a female donor in good health and CMV-seronegative. CDR3 sequence: CASSLGGGRSNQPQHF. CDR3 nucleotides: TGTGCCAGCAGCTTGGGTGGTGGGAGGAGCAATCAGCCCCAGCATTTT.